This passage covers 15 T cell receptor beta chains from one sample sequenced in a study of blood T cell repertoires in COVID-19. Sequencing was performed with immunoSEQ multiplex PCR; in TCRdb, only in-frame clones are kept and a portion is missing. This table has 210,000 or so clones, 80% to 90% appearing once. The sample taken for sequencing was peripheral blood. All receptors come from an elderly woman with acute or convalescent COVID-19.

The V call is TRBV29-1, the J call TRBJ2-3; 8 positions agree with TRBD2. CDR3 size: 15 residues. Per germline, CDR1 SQVTM and CDR2 ANQGSEA. V lost 3 bases to trimming and J lost 0 bases; unmatched junction nucleotides: 5. CDR3 protein: CSVDRLAGSTDTQYF. The CDR3 DNA is TGCAGCGTTGATCGCCTAGCGGGTAGCACAGATACGCAGTATTTT.

The rearrangement links TRBV3-1 (or the pseudogene TRBV3-2) to TRBJ2-6, with D uncertain. The CDR3 length is 16 residues. V shed 4 bases and J shed 0 bases, with 10 bases lying between them. Looked up from germline, CDR1 is LGHDT and CDR2 is YNNKEL (reference sequence). CDR3 DNA: TGTGCCAGCAGCCGACTTGGAACCTCTGGGGCCAACGTCCTGACTTTC. It yields the protein CASSRLGTSGANVLTF.

A word on this clone: Other DNA sequences of this sample code for an identical CDR3. The V call is TRBV11-3, the J call TRBJ1-2; D remains ambiguous. The CDR3 loop spans 10 amino acids. The V end lost 5 bases, the J end lost 8 bases, and 6 bases lay between the germline ends. Germline CDR1 reads SGHNT; CDR2 reads YENEEA. DNA of the CDR3: TGTGCCAGCAGCCCTTTAGGCTACACCTTC. This translates into CASSPLGYTF.

The rearrangement uses TRBV9 and TRBJ2-2; 11 bases agree with TRBD1. The V gene's germline CDR1 is SGDLS and CDR2 YYNGEE. CDR3 size: 16 residues. The ends lost 3 bases at V and 3 bases at J; junction bases unmatched: 4. The CDR3 here is CASSAGTGGDTGELFF. DNA of the CDR3: TGTGCCAGCAGCGCGGGGACAGGGGGTGACACCGGGGAGCTGTTTTTT.

This clone was seen a single time. The rearrangement joins TRBV19 to TRBJ1-2; possible D gene TRBD1, 6 bases. V dropped 1 base and J dropped 3 bases, with 9 bases sitting between them. The CDR3 length is 14 residues. CDR1 LNHDA and CDR2 SQIVND come from the germline V gene (reference sequence). The CDR3 here is CASSIVPGDYGYTF. Written as DNA, the CDR3 is TGTGCCAGTAGTATAGTTCCAGGGGACTATGGCTACACCTTC.

The chain carries TRBV3-1 (or the pseudogene TRBV3-2) and TRBJ2-3; a weak D match, TRBD1 (6 bases). Trimming pared 4 bases from V and 2 bases from J, leaving 13 bases between. Germline V gene lookup returns CDR1 LGHDT and CDR2 YNNKEL (reference sequence). The length of the CDR3 is 15 residues. Here the CDR3 reads CASSPKGQHTDTQYF. The CDR3 bases are TGTGCCAGCAGCCCTAAAGGACAGCACACAGATACGCAGTATTTT.

The gene calls are TRBV18 and TRBJ2-1; TRBD2 matches at 8 bases. CDR1 is KGHSH, CDR2 LQKENI, per germline. Unmatched junction bases numbered 7, after V lost 3 bases and J lost 9 bases. This CDR3 comprises 14 residues. The CDR3 DNA sequence: TGTGCCAGCTCACCTATTTTGGCGGGAGGTGAGCAGTTCTTC. Its translation is CASSPILAGGEQFF.

The V call is TRBV5-1, the J call TRBJ2-7; TRBD2 aligns across 11 bases. The CDR3 contains 14 residues. Germline loops: CDR1 SGHRS, CDR2 YFSETQ. Trimming took 1 base from V and 5 from J; bases not matched to a gene: 2. Here the CDR3 DNA reads TGCGCCAGCAGCTTGACTAGCGGGAGCGACGAGCAGTACTTC. This encodes CASSLTSGSDEQYF.

V gene TRBV30 combines with J gene TRBJ1-4; no clear D gene. CDR3 length: 14 amino acids. The V end lost 4 bases, the J end lost 7 bases, and 16 bases lay between the germline ends. Germline V gene lookup returns CDR1 GTSNPN and CDR2 SVGIG (reference sequence). The CDR3, as DNA: TGTGCCTGGACATTCGGGAAGACGGGTGAAAAACTGTTTTTT. Residues: CAWTFGKTGEKLFF.

This clone was counted once. The V and J genes are TRBV12-3 or TRBV12-4 and TRBJ1-2; 7 positions match TRBD1. The CDR3 contains 12 residues. Trimming took 5 bases from V and 8 from J; bases not matched to a gene: 5. The CDR3 region is CASSTGAPGYTF. The CDR3 DNA reads as TGTGCCAGCAGTACAGGGGCCCCCGGCTACACCTTC.

The chain joins TRBV18 to TRBJ1-4, with a weak D call TRBD1 (6 bases). The CDR3 covers 13 residues. V was pared by 6 bases and J by 8 bases, with 13 bases between. Germline V gene lookup returns CDR1 KGHSH and CDR2 LQKENI. The CDR3: CASSLGQREKLFF. The CDR3 DNA reads TGTGCCAGCTCGTTGGGACAACGAGAAAAACTGTTTTTT.

V usage is TRBV29-1 and J usage is TRBJ1-1; D ambiguous. The CDR3 is made up of 10 amino acids. Germline V lookup: CDR1 SQVTM, CDR2 ANQGSEA. Trimming left V 5 bases short and J 7 bases short, with 8 bases between. The CDR3 here is CSVSLVEAFF. Here the CDR3 DNA reads TGCAGCGTTTCCCTCGTTGAAGCTTTCTTT.

V and J are TRBV27 and TRBJ2-7; 10 positions match TRBD1. With 5 bases clipped from V and 2 bases from J, the junction kept 6 bases outside the gene matches. The length of the CDR3 is 15 residues. Germline V gives CDR1 MNHEY, CDR2 SMNVEV (reference sequence). The CDR3 DNA follows: TGTGCCAGCAGTCTCGGGACAGGGGCGACCTACGAGCAGTACTTC. Its protein product is CASSLGTGATYEQYF.

The V call is TRBV7-2, the J call TRBJ2-1; TRBD2 aligns across 8 bases. J gave up 10 bases and V 6 bases, and 5 bases lay outside the gene matches. The germline V gene encodes CDR1 SGHTA and CDR2 FQGNSA. This CDR3 is 12 amino acids long. The CDR3 sequence is CASRPPGGEQFF. The DNA of the CDR3 is TGTGCCAGCAGACCTCCGGGAGGGGAGCAGTTCTTC.

This clone has a single count. The V call is TRBV12-3 or TRBV12-4, the J call TRBJ2-1; weak D call: TRBD1 (5 bases). CDR3 length: 13 residues. V was clipped by 7 bases and J by 9 bases, with 16 bases between them. CDR3 bases: TGTGCCAGCACTTCCGACAGACTTGGTGAGCAGTTCTTC. Translated, it gives CASTSDRLGEQFF.